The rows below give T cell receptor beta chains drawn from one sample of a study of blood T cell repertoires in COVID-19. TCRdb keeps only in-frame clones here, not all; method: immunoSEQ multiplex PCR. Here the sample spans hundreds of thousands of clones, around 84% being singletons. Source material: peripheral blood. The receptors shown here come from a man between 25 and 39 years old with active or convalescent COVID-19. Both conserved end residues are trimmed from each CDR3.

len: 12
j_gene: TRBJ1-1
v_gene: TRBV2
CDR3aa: ASTRQGVGTEAF

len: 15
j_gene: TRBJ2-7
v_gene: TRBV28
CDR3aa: ASSLSRLPRSSYEQY

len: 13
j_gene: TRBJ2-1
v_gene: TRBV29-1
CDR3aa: SVPQVSFPYNEQF

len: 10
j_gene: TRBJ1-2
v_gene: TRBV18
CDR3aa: ASSHRTAGYT

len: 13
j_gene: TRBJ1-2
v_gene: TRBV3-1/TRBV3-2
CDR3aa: ASSQDLNRGNGYT

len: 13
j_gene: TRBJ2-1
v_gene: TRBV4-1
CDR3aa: ASSLEVLSYNEQF

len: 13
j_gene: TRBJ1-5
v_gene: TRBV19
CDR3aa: ASSGGTGQTQPQH

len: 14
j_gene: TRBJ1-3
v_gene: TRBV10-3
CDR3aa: AISDPGQGGGNTIY

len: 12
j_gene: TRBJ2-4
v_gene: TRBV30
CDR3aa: AWTGGGGGNIQY

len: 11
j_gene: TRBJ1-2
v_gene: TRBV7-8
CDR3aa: ASSLDRSVGYT

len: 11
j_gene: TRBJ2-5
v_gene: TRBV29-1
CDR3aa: SVDLAGQETQY

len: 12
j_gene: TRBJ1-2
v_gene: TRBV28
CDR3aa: ASSAGGQIYGYT

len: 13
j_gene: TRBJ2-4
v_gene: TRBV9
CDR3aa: ASSRATGGQNIQY

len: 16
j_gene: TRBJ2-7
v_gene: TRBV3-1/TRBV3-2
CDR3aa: ASSQESVTAGVPYEQY

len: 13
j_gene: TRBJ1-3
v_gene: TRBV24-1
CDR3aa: ATSDPRGSGNTIY

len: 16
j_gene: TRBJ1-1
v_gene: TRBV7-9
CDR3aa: ATRPTPTGKGPHTEAF

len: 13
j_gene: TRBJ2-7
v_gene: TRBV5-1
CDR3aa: ASSAGTGFLYEQY

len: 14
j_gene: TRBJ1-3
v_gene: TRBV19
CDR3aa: ASTSGPGSSGNTIY

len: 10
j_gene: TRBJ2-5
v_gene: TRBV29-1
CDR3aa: SVEGGRDRRY

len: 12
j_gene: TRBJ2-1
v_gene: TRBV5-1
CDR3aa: ATSLAGDYNEQF

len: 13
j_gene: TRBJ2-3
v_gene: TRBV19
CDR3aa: ASSARDRVTDTQY

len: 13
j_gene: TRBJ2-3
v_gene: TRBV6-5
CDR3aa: ASRRLAISTDTQY

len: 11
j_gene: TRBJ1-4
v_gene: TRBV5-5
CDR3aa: ASSLDPGTKLF